This TCR beta chain was found in a study of long-term antiretroviral therapy in people with HIV. Across the study: The immediate-ART recommendation dates to 2015, and the earliest samples predate it by about a decade. Study observations and caveats: In samples taken after ART, diversity increased but remained below transplant donor control levels.

The samples, holding roughly 0.9-10 million cryopreserved PBMC, were thawed before DNA extraction was carried out. Note on this clone: Its antigen is undetermined.

Runs used v3.0 of the immunoSEQ assay and were done at survey level. Clones were read by immunoSEQ multiplex PCR, and TCRdb kept only the in-frame ones, dropping some. Among some 15,000 clones listed, around 73% were seen once. The clonotype was recovered from a woman aged 35 to 49 with HIV. The starting material was unsorted PBMCs, obtained about 3.1 years after starting antiretroviral therapy.

The CDR3 region has the DNA TGTGCCAGCACCGAACAGGGGGCAGCCTATGGCTACACCTTC. Its translation is CASTEQGAAYGYTF. The chain combines TRBV7-9 with TRBJ1-2; 9 bases map to TRBD1. V was clipped by 7 bases and J by 4 bases; unmatched bases: 7. Germline CDR1 SEHNR, CDR2 FQNEAQ (reference sequence). This CDR3 spans 14 amino acids.